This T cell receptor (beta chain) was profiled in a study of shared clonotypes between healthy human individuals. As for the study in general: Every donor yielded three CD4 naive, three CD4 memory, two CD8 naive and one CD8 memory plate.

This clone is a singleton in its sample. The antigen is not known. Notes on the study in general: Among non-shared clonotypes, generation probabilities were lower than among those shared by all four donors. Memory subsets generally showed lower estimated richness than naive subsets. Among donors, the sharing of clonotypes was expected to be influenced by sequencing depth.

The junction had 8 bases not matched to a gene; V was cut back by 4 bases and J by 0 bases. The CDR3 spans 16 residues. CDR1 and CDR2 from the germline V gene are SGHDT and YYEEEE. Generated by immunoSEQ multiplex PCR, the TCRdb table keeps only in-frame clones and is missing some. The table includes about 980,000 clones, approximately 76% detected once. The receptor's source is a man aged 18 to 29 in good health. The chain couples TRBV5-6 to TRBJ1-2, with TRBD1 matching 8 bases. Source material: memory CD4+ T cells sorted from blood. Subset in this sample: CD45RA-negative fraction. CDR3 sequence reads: CASSAGGSPSNYGYTF. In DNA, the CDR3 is TGTGCCAGCAGCGCAGGGGGCTCTCCGTCTAACTATGGCTACACCTTC.